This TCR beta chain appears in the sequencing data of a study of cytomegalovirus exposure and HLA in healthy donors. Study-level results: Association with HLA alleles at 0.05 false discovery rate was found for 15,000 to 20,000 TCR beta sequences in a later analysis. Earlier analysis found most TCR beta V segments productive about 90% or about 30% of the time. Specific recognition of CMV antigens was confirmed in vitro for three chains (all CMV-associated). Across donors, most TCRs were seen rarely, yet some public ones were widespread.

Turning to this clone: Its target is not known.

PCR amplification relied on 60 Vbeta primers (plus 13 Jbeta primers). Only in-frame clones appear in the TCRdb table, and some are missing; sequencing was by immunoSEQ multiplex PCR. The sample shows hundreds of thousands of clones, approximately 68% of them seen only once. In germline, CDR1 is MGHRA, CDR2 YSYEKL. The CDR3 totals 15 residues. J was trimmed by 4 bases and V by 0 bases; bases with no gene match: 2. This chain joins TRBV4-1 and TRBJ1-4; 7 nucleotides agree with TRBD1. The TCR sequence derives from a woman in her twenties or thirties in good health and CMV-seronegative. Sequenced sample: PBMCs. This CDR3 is CASSQEGTVNEKLFF. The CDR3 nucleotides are TGCGCCAGCAGCCAAGAGGGGACAGTTAATGAAAAACTGTTTTTT.